Listed below are T cell receptor beta chains from one sample, sequenced in a study of shared clonotypes between healthy human individuals. Libraries were prepared by immunoSEQ multiplex PCR; TCRdb keeps only in-frame clonotypes and omits some of them. The sample yields a few million clones, about 93% seen once. Sequencing used naive CD8+ T cells from PBMCs. These receptors all come from a man aged 18 to 35 in good health. Some clones in this sample may be carry-over from other donors' samples. Each CDR3 is given with its conserved first and last residue. Each record gives: J gene, clone size, V gene, D gene, CDR3 protein, CDR3 DNA. The D gene is left open where the match is weak. The size of a clone is reported for some rows only, either as once, few or many, or as a class for expanded clones.

TRBJ1-2 . TRBV5-6 TRBD1 CASSWDRGSYGYTF TGTGCCAGCAGCTGGGACAGGGGCAGCTATGGCTACACCTTC
TRBJ2-7 . TRBV28 TRBD1 CASSPRGAGQGAHEQYF TGTGCCAGCAGTCCAAGGGGCGCGGGACAGGGGGCCCACGAGCAGTACTTC
TRBJ1-2 . TRBV5-4 . CASSLDRDIYGYTF TGTGCCAGCAGCTTGGACAGAGACATCTATGGCTACACCTTC
TRBJ1-1 . TRBV7-9 TRBD1 CASTIGGLNTEAFF TGTGCCAGCACAATAGGGGGCCTGAACACTGAAGCTTTCTTT
TRBJ2-7 . TRBV2 . CASSRTSGGLSEQYF TGTGCCAGCAGCCGAACTAGTGGCGGCCTTTCCGAGCAGTACTTC
TRBJ2-1 . TRBV5-8 . CASTTKSGTRGSNEQFF TGTGCCAGCACCACCAAGAGTGGTACTAGGGGAAGCAATGAGCAGTTCTTC
TRBJ2-7 . TRBV5-5 TRBD1 CASSLGQGSRSYEQYF TGTGCCAGCAGCTTGGGACAGGGTTCCCGCTCCTACGAGCAGTACTTC
TRBJ1-5 . TRBV7-9 . CASSLVDRSWPNQPQHF TGTGCCAGCAGCTTAGTAGATCGGTCGTGGCCTAATCAGCCCCAGCATTTT
TRBJ2-1 . TRBV9 TRBD2 CASSATGTSGMVEQFF TGTGCCAGCAGCGCAACCGGGACTAGCGGGATGGTTGAGCAGTTCTTC
TRBJ2-3 . TRBV4-2 . CASSPLGDTQYF TGTGCCAGCAGCCCCCTCGGGGATACGCAGTATTTT
TRBJ2-7 . TRBV4-1 . CASSQDRISYEQYF TGCGCCAGCAGCCAAGATCGTATTAGCTACGAGCAGTACTTC
TRBJ1-1 . TRBV4-1 TRBD1 CASGTTGGAFDTEAFF TGCGCCAGCGGAACGACAGGGGGCGCTTTCGACACTGAAGCTTTCTTT
TRBJ1-1 . TRBV4-1 . CASSQVAPNTEAFF TGCGCCAGCAGCCAAGTGGCCCCGAACACTGAAGCTTTCTTT
TRBJ2-1 . TRBV29-1 TRBD1 CSGSPTGGRYNEQFF TGCAGCGGCTCACCGACAGGGGGCCGCTACAATGAGCAGTTCTTC
TRBJ2-6 . TRBV9 . CASSVGRGPSNVLTF TGTGCCAGCAGCGTAGGCAGGGGCCCATCCAACGTCCTGACTTTC
TRBJ2-2 . TRBV13 TRBD2 CASSYGTSYTGELFF TGTGCCAGCAGCTACGGGACTAGCTACACCGGGGAGCTGTTTTTT
TRBJ2-7 . TRBV10-3 . CAISESPDTGYEQYF TGTGCCATCAGTGAGTCCCCCGACACCGGCTACGAGCAGTACTTC
TRBJ2-7 . TRBV9 . CASSVGQEPTYEQYF TGTGCCAGCAGCGTAGGGCAGGAGCCTACCTACGAGCAGTACTTC
TRBJ2-1 . TRBV2 TRBD1 CASSSGTEYNEQFF TGTGCCAGCAGTTCCGGGACAGAATACAATGAGCAGTTCTTC
TRBJ1-1 once TRBV5-1 TRBD1 CASSLTGGSAEAFF TGCGCCAGCAGCTTAACAGGGGGGAGCGCTGAAGCTTTCTTT
TRBJ2-5 . TRBV21-1 . CASSKEQGDKRETQYF TGTGCCAGCAGCAAAGAGCAGGGGGACAAACGAGAGACCCAGTACTTC
TRBJ2-1 . TRBV9 TRBD1 CASSSSRDRNEQFF TGTGCCAGCTCCTCGAGCCGGGACAGGAATGAGCAGTTCTTC
TRBJ2-7 . TRBV15 . CATSRDSPYEQYF TGTGCCACCAGCAGAGATTCCCCCTACGAGCAGTACTTC
TRBJ2-1 . TRBV7-9 . CASTPNFEQFF TGTGCCAGCACCCCCAACTTTGAGCAGTTCTTC
TRBJ1-1 . TRBV15 TRBD1 CATSSFLDREDTEAFF TGTGCCACCAGCAGCTTCCTGGACAGGGAAGACACTGAAGCTTTCTTT
TRBJ2-7 . TRBV9 TRBD2 CASSESGTAPYEQYF TGTGCCAGCAGCGAAAGCGGGACTGCACCCTACGAGCAGTACTTC
TRBJ2-2 . TRBV25-1 TRBD2 CASSEWTSGITGELFF TGTGCCAGCAGTGAGTGGACTAGCGGGATCACCGGGGAGCTGTTTTTT
TRBJ1-1 . TRBV5-1 TRBD1 CASSNQRGQGEQNTEAFF TGCGCCAGCAGCAATCAAAGAGGACAGGGAGAACAGAACACTGAAGCTTTCTTT
TRBJ1-1 . TRBV7-9 . CASTPSEGMVGEAFF TGTGCCAGCACTCCATCCGAGGGTATGGTTGGTGAAGCTTTCTTT
TRBJ1-2 . TRBV27 . CASSLSYGKGASYGYTF TGTGCCAGCAGTTTATCGTATGGTAAAGGGGCCAGCTATGGCTACACCTTC
TRBJ2-1 . TRBV27 . CASSPQPGPYYNEQFF TGTGCCAGCAGCCCCCAACCGGGACCCTACTACAATGAGCAGTTCTTC
TRBJ1-2 . TRBV10-1 TRBD1 CASRERTGGYGYTF TGCGCCAGCAGAGAAAGGACAGGGGGGTATGGCTACACCTTC